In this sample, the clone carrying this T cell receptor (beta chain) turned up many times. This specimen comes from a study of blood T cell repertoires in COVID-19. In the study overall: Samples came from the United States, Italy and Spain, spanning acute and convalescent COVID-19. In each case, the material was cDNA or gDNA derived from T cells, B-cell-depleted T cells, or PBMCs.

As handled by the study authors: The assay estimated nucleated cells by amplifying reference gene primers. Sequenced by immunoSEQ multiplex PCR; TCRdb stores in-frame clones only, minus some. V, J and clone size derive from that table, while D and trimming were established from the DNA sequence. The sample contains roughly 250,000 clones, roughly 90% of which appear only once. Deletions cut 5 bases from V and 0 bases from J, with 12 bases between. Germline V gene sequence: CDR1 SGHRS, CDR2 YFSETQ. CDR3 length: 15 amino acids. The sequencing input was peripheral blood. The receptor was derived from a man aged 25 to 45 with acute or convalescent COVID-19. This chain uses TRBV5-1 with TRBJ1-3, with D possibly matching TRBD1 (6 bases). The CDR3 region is CASRSGADSGNTIYF. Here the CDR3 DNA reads TGCGCCAGCAGGTCAGGGGCTGACTCTGGAAACACCATATATTTT.